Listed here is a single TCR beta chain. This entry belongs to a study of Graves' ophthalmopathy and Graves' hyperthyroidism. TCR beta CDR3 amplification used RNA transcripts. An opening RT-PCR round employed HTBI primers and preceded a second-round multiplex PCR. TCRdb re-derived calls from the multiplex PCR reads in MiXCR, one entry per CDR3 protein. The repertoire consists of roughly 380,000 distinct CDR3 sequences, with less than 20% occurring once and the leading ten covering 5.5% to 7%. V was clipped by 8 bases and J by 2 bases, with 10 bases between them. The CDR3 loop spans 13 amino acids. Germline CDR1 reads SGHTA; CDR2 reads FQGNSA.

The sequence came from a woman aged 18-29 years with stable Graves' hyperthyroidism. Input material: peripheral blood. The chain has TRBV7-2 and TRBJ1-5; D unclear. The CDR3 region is CASAAGRNQPQHF. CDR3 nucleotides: TGTGCCAGCGCAGCGGGCCGCAATCAGCCCCAGCATTTT.